Sequencing of this T cell receptor (beta chain) was carried out in a study of blood T cell repertoires in COVID-19 (TCRdb year 2020). Background for the entire study: Samples from collaborators originated in the United States, Italy and Spain and spanned both the acute and convalescent phases of COVID-19. The material from the prospective study consisted of cDNA or gDNA derived from T cells, B-cell-depleted T cells, or PBMCs. Subjects who had been exposed to COVID-19, were actively infected with it, or had recovered from it provided the deeply sampled blood TCRbeta repertoires that made up the dataset. The repertoires were released in a freely available public database meant as a resource for research on the immune response to SARS-CoV-2. The samples were drawn from the first 160 participants of the ongoing ImmuneRACE study and from roughly 1,300 subjects provided by 6 global collaborators. A de-identified subject ID, COVID-19 status, age in years and sex were almost always included in the sample metadata. HLA class I and class II types, where available, came from metadata supplied by the sample provider rather than from assay-based typing.

General conclusions and limits of the study: The amount of clinical and demographic metadata varied by source and participant and was provided uncurated.

The immunoSEQ Assay, a bias-controlled multiplex PCR, was used to amplify TCRbeta CDR3 regions from genomic DNA. The original pipeline was this. Nucleated cell counts per sample were estimated from amplification of reference gene primers within the assay. To quantify the absolute abundance of each unique TCRbeta CDR3 rearrangement, sequence reads were collapsed and filtered. For each sample, productive Simpson clonality was calculated as the square root of Simpson's diversity index over productive rearrangements. The immuneACCESS repertoire file appears here via TCRdb, limited to in-frame rearrangements. These files lack a portion of the clones; in checked studies, under half of the deficit traces to unresolved V genes, and the cause of the others is not known. Clonal size and the V and J genes are those of that table, whereas D and trimming came from the DNA. The table for this sample lists around 11,000 clones; 87% of them were counted only once. The ten largest clones take up about a quarter of the sample.

Collaborating institutions collected whole blood in K2EDTA tubes following their own protocols. For TCRbeta analysis, collaborator samples were shipped as frozen whole blood, as isolated PBMCs, or as DNA extracted from either sample type. The CDR1 and CDR2 encoded by the germline V gene (reference sequence) are SEHNR and FQNEAQ. Cut back by 5 bases and 6 bases, the V and J ends lie 14 bases apart. From the cysteine through the phenylalanine, the CDR3 covers 15 amino acids. Of the read, only the CDR3 DNA is kept; its 45 bases are in frame from base 1. This clone has more than one count but fewer than ten. What this receptor recognizes is not known. No much larger clone exists at a distance of one base, and base qualities are not known.

The sequence was collected from a man younger than 45 with active or convalescent COVID-19. The chain was built from TRBV7-9 and TRBJ1-6; confidence is insufficient to name the D gene. The sample taken for sequencing was peripheral blood. This receptor has the CDR3 CASSVHREGNSPLHF. The DNA sequence reads TGTGCCAGCAGCGTTCACCGGGAAGGTAATTCACCCCTCCACTTT.